The 11 T cell receptor beta chains below all came from one sample that was sequenced in a study of T cell clonality in common variable immunodeficiency. Clones were sequenced by immunoSEQ multiplex PCR, and TCRdb holds only the in-frame ones, with some missing. The sample includes tens of thousands of clones, none of them occurring once. The specimen sequenced was peripheral blood mononuclear cells. These receptors were obtained from a person aged 18 to 75 in good health.

This clone has at least ten counts. The read gets to within 3 residues of the CDR3 end, and the germline J gene fills in the rest. This chain joins TRBV11-2 and TRBJ2-3, with TRBD2 matching over 11 bases. CDR3 length: 14 residues. Germline V lookup: CDR1 SGHAT, CDR2 FQNNGV. CDR3 region: CASSLEPSGRTQYF. The CDR3 DNA, read in part, is TGTGCCAGCAGCTTAGAGCCTAGCGGGAGGACG. Full variable domain (rest looked up from reference TRBV11-2 and TRBJ2-3): EAGVAQSPRYKIIEKRQSVAFWCNPISGHATLYWYQQILGQGPKLLIQFQNNGVVDDSQLPKDRFSAERLKGVDSTLKIQPAKLEDSAVYLCASSLEPSGRTQYFGPGTRLTVL.

Ten or more counts support this clone. The read ends 3 residues shy of where the CDR3 ends; the end is completed using the germline J gene. The J gene is TRBJ1-2, the V gene TRBV20-1; 11 nucleotides agree with TRBD1. The CDR3 spans 19 residues. V was clipped by 4 bases and J by 2 bases; unmatched bases: 18. Germline lookup yields CDR1 DFQATT and CDR2 SNEGSKA (reference sequence). The DNA read from the CDR3 is TGCAGTGCTAACGATCCATTTAAGGGACAGGGGGAACTAAACTATGGC. It is translated as CSANDPFKGQGELNYG. The entire CDR3 sequence reads CSANDPFKGQGELNYGYTF.

This clone was detected a few times. The read finishes 3 residues shy of the CDR3 end, and the germline J gene is used to complete it. This chain joins TRBV20-1 and TRBJ1-1, with 7 bases identical to TRBD1. CDR1 is DFQATT and CDR2 is SNEGSKA in the germline V gene (reference sequence). Germline trimming cut 5 bases from V and 1 base from J; bases unmatched to any gene: 4. This CDR3 spans 13 amino acids. The covered CDR3 bases are TGCAGTGCTGCCGGGACAGCGAACACTGAA. Protein: CSAAGTANTE. The whole CDR3 protein is CSAAGTANTEAFF.

There are many counts of this clone. The missing CDR3 end, 3 residues past where the read stops, is filled in from the germline J gene. V is TRBV20-1 and J is TRBJ2-2; possible D gene TRBD2, 5 bases. V lost 7 bases, J lost 6 bases, and 12 bases lay in between. This CDR3 is 12 amino acids long. Germline V CDR1 and CDR2: DFQATT, SNEGSKA (reference sequence). The CDR3 protein is CSVGVVAGELFF. The sequenced CDR3 bases are TGCAGTGTCGGGGTAGTTGCCGGGGAG.

At least ten counts were recorded for this clone. The read ends 3 residues before the CDR3 terminus; that terminus is restored from the germline J gene. The J gene is TRBJ1-5, the V gene TRBV19; D might be TRBD1 (6 bases). V was trimmed by 7 bases and J by 4 bases, leaving 20 bases between them. The CDR3 sequence is 16 residues long. In germline, CDR1 is LNHDA, CDR2 SQIVND (reference sequence). CDR3 in amino acids: CASNTQQGALNQPQHF. CDR3 bases read: TGTGCCAGTAACACCCAACAGGGAGCCCTGAATCAGCCC.

This clone was observed many times. The missing CDR3 end, 3 residues past where the read stops, is filled in from the germline J gene. J is TRBJ2-3 and V is TRBV20-1; 11 bases map to TRBD2. The CDR3 spans 16 residues. V lost 3 bases and J lost 0; bases outside the gene matches: 5. Germline CDR1 reads DFQATT; CDR2 reads SNEGSKA (reference sequence). The sequenced part of the CDR3 DNA is TGCAGTGCTAGGGTAGCGGGAGGGACTAGCACAGATACG. It yields the protein CSARVAGGTSTDT. From start to end, the CDR3 is CSARVAGGTSTDTQYF.

CDR3 DNA, as far as it was read: TGTGCCAGCAGTTCCGGACTCCTCTACGAG. It specifies CASSSGLLYE. The whole CDR3 region reads CASSSGLLYEQYF. This rearrangement joins TRBV27 to TRBJ2-7; TRBD2 is a possible D gene (5 bases). The read terminates 3 residues before the CDR3 end, so the remaining end is supplied by the germline J gene. V was trimmed by 4 bases and J by 3 bases, leaving 10 bases between them. The CDR3 has 13 amino acids. Germline-derived CDR1 and CDR2 are MNHEY and SMNVEV (reference sequence).

In this sample, this clone turned up many times. The read is 3 residues too short to cover the CDR3 end, so that end is filled in from the germline J gene. The chain carries TRBV6-2 or TRBV6-3 and TRBJ1-5; 7 positions match TRBD1. The CDR3 length is 14 residues. V trimming: 8 bases; J trimming: 4 bases; junction bases outside the gene matches: 8. Per the germline V gene, CDR1 is MNHEY and CDR2 is SVGEGT. The CDR3 spells CASRALQGNQPQHF. CDR3 DNA, as far as it was read: TGTGCCAGCCGGGCCTTACAGGGGAATCAGCCC.

This clone has ten or more counts. The read terminates 3 residues before the CDR3 end, so the remaining end is supplied by the germline J gene. The V gene is TRBV7-3, the J gene TRBJ2-1; 8 bases map to TRBD2. V dropped 3 bases and J dropped 0; count of bases not matched to a gene: 4. The CDR3 loop spans 16 amino acids. Germline CDR1 SGHTA, CDR2 FQGTGA. CDR3 DNA, as far as it was read: TGTGCCAGCAGCTTTTTAGCGGGAAGCTCCTACAATGAG. This gives the protein CASSFLAGSSYNE. The full CDR3 reads CASSFLAGSSYNEQFF.

This clone has a count of ten or more. The missing CDR3 end, 3 residues past where the read stops, is filled in from the germline J gene. The chain links TRBV20-1 to TRBJ2-6; D may be TRBD2 (6 bases). This CDR3 is 17 amino acids long. The germline V and J ends were trimmed by 0 bases and 0 bases, with 12 bases remaining between them. Germline loops: CDR1 DFQATT, CDR2 SNEGSKA (reference sequence). The CDR3 loop is CSARDGDFSSGANVLTF. The sequenced CDR3 bases are TGCAGTGCTAGAGATGGGGACTTCAGCTCTGGGGCCAACGTC.

This clone has ten or more counts. Distinct nucleotide sequences in the sample also encode this CDR3. CDR3 region: CASSIGTGAEAFF. The covered CDR3 bases are TGTGCCAGTAGTATCGGGACAGGTGCCGAA. This chain links TRBV19 with TRBJ1-1; 8 nucleotides agree with TRBD1. The CDR3 extends 3 residues past the end of the read, so its final part is completed from the germline J gene. Germline CDR1 and CDR2: LNHDA and SQIVND (reference sequence). There are 13 residues in the CDR3.